This TCR beta chain comes out of a study of cytomegalovirus exposure and HLA in healthy donors (dated by TCRdb to 2016 to 2017). Regarding the study in general: In an earlier analysis of about 560 of the donors, about 260 Gb of sequence data and just under 120 million unique TCR beta sequences from roughly 190 million T cells were reported. Donor age, sex, ethnicity and CMV serostatus were collected together with the repertoire data. Besides the first cohort of roughly 660 subjects, a separate validation cohort made up of 95 to 150 different subjects was used. To decide whether each TCR beta V gene segment behaved as functional or pseudogenic, an earlier analysis of 587 of the donors relied on high-throughput TCR beta sequencing. To predict cytomegalovirus infection status, the study combined high-throughput TCR immunosequencing, statistical association of individual TCRs with disease status, and machine learning. Typing coverage varied by locus: roughly 629-640 donors for A, B, C, DRB1 and DQB1; more than 500 for DQA1; nearly 610 for DPA1; about 450 for DPB1. In a later analysis, previously published TCR beta repertoires from 670 or so donors were re-analyzed and high-resolution HLA genotyping was added so that TCR occurrence patterns could be studied. Among about 360 genotyped donors of the cohort, an average of around 240,000 unique TCR beta nucleotide sequences were sequenced per donor, around a sixth of them non-productive. About 300 gigabases of sequencing data and tens of millions of unique TCR sequences were included in an early release covering around 650 HLA-typed donors. The study profiled the T cell repertoires of 666 subjects by immunosequencing and related them to cytomegalovirus serostatus. Rather than drawing on any new phenotypic data, the later analysis identified candidate immune exposures from TCR beta sequences and the way those sequences occurred across donors. Of the 300 to 500 genotyped donors, over 80% were placed in the genetic ancestry cluster associated with self-reported Caucasian donors. In a later genetic analysis, genome-wide SNP genotypes for about 55% of the roughly 700 donors were used, and that subset was treated as a discovery cohort. HLA typing included class I and class II loci at four-digit resolution. The study was designed to test whether signatures of past pathogen exposure could be identified by cataloging public T cell receptors. All discovery cohort repertoires had been generated on a single sequencing platform. Four to six DR-DQ haplotypes were handled as single units for association and clustering, since linkage in the cohort was strong. General study outcomes and caveats: Most CMV-associated TCR beta chains appeared to be HLA-restricted in a later analysis, and the HLA associations seemed to be driven largely by CMV exposure. In an earlier analysis of roughly 500 of the donors, most TCR beta V segments appeared in productive rearrangements about 87% or about 30% of the time, broadly matching IMGT annotations. A further reported finding was that TCR beta sequences accurately predicted the HLA-A and HLA-B alleles for most subjects in the first cohort. Linkage disequilibrium might explain the correlated functional status among segregating V segments, but an unknown experimental factor could not be ruled out. According to a later analysis, parvovirus B19, influenza, CMV and Epstein-Barr virus appeared linked to several top co-occurrence clusters. A few of the identified cytomegalovirus-associated TCR beta chains were confirmed in vitro to be specific for cytomegalovirus antigens. The only immune exposure information available for the cohort was CMV serostatus. While some public TCRs were present in many individuals, most TCR sequences turned up only very rarely across donors. Sequencing depth was assumed to be roughly uniform across donors in the presence/absence analyses, though that assumption may not hold. It was suggested by the authors that the approach could potentially be generalized to other disease states and immunological phenotypes. A total of 150 or so TCR beta chains were listed by the study as associated with cytomegalovirus. Strong co-occurrence of HLA alleles, especially DR and DQ, made assigning TCR associations to individual alleles difficult. According to a later genetic analysis, donors in an Asian-associated ancestry cluster had fewer N-insertions in productive TCRs than the roughly 670-donor mean. HLA typing was unavailable for some donors at each locus, so association tests used only the typed subset. The cohort was sequenced for TCR beta chains only, and without alpha or paired-chain data the features that could be detected were limited. An association between a missense DCLRE1C variant and V-gene and J-gene trimming of TCR beta chains was found in a later genetic analysis and replicated in an independent cohort. In a later analysis, HLA-associated TCR beta chains showed more clonal expansion and lower generation probabilities than non-associated chains that were equally common. Some 16 rarely observed V segments, including chromosome 9 orphons, were excluded from the earlier analysis of about 600 of the donors because counts were too low. Because the 87-base-pair reads could not distinguish some IMGT-functional V segments, including TRBV6-2 and TRBV6-3, those segments were excluded. A cluster of highly shared sequence variants was judged likely to be a technical artifact of the sequencing pipeline. In a later analysis, TCR association rates were found to vary across HLA loci, with the most associated TCRs seen for DRB1 alleles and the fewest for HLA-C alleles. A later analysis associated some 17,000 TCR beta sequences with specific HLA alleles at a false discovery rate of 0.05. In both the original and validation cohorts, the classifier was reported to diagnose cytomegalovirus status with high specificity and sensitivity.

The library was generated by the immunoSEQ multiplex PCR assay. The multiplex PCR relied on a mix of 60 forward primers for TCR Vbeta segments and 13 reverse primers for TCR Jbeta segments. The CDR3 region of rearranged TCR beta genes was amplified from genomic DNA with a multiplex PCR assay. The amplified TCR beta libraries were sequenced on the Illumina HiSeq System as 87-base-pair reads. As for the original processing: A later analysis counted around 72 million unique TCR beta chains across the approximately 700 repertoires, and some 11 million of these chains were shared by at least two donors. Raw reads were error-corrected and collapsed into unique sequences with a nearest-neighbor algorithm that merged closely related sequences to remove PCR and sequencing errors. V, D and J gene segments were assigned by aligning CDR3 sequences to IMGT reference sequences. Each retained sequence needed at least a six-nucleotide match to both a V gene segment and a J gene segment. Rearrangements were called productive when the CDR3 lacked stop codons and stayed in frame with V and J; all others were non-productive. CDR3 was defined according to IMGT convention as the region running from the second conserved V-encoded cysteine to the conserved J-encoded phenylalanine. In an earlier analysis of some 550 of the donors, sequences lacking an unambiguous match to a single V gene segment were excluded. An earlier analysis of fewer than 650 of the donors classified V segments as functional when productive rearrangements were above 56.7% and as segregating when the standard deviation between donors was above 5%. A statistical classification framework was built for diagnosing cytomegalovirus status from the catalog of TCR beta chain sequences. In a later analysis, V and J genes were assigned by comparing TCR nucleotide sequences against IMGT/GENE-DB human TR gene sequences. A later analysis assigned CDR3 sequences and most-parsimonious VDJ recombination scenarios with the TCRdist pipeline. In a later analysis, each TCR beta chain was defined by its CDR3 amino acid sequence together with its V-gene family, and reads lacking a unique V-gene family were excluded. As a way to deal with suspected cross-contamination and a sequencing artifact, a later analysis dropped 450 to 700 nucleotide sequences that were highly shared and had low generation probability. In a later analysis, a clonal expansion index for each public chain was calculated from normalized within-repertoire ranks of inferred template counts. In a later analysis, generation probabilities were computed with a VDJ recombination model fitted to out-of-frame rearrangements, and the resulting probabilities were checked against IGoR. Hypergeometric tests were used in a later analysis to score TCR-TCR, TCR-HLA and TCR-CMV co-occurrence, with a repertoire-size bias correction applied to the TCR pairs. To estimate false discovery rates, a later analysis permuted the HLA or CMV assignments 20 times. A later analysis grouped co-occurring TCRs with DBSCAN, adding TCRdist sequence similarity when clustering within HLA-allele-positive subsets. For co-occurrence clustering, repertoires with fewer than 30,000 or more than 120,000 public chains were excluded, along with four to six repertoires with anomalous nucleotide sharing. Sourced from immuneACCESS, this table was stored by TCRdb with only in-frame sequences that have V and J called. A share of the clones is absent; for the studies checked, an unresolved V gene accounts for under half, and the remainder has no known explanation. The DNA gave D and trimming, while V, J and clone size come from that table. The sample contains about 88,000 clones, approximately 90% of them found a single time. The biggest ten clones account for 2.3% of the sample.

The cohort consisted of 666 healthy bone marrow donors. Cohort members were all nominally healthy when sampled, although unrecorded immune exposures were likely present. The donor tested CMV seronegative, placing the donor among the roughly 350 seronegative members of the cohort. Each donor provided a peripheral blood sample, and peripheral blood mononuclear cells were used for TCR beta sequencing. Genomic DNA extraction from the blood cell samples was performed with the Qiagen DNeasy Blood Extraction Kit. With respect to this clone: Its antigen has not been determined. No much larger clone exists at a distance of one base, and base qualities are not known.

The CDR3 spans 15 residues, from the cysteine through the phenylalanine. Left in the record is the CDR3 DNA by itself, 45 bases read in frame from the first base. Germline trimming: 2 bases from V, 3 bases from J; junction bases outside gene matches: 7. CDR1 and CDR2, per the germline V gene (reference sequence), are SGHKS and YYEKEE. The source material was PBMCs. This receptor was taken from a man between 18 and 35 years old in good health and CMV-seronegative. The rearrangement combines TRBV5-5 with TRBJ2-7, and 8 junction bases match TRBD1. The CDR3 reads as follows: CASSFGQGKVYEQYF. The nucleotide sequence reads as follows: TGTGCCAGCAGCTTCGGACAGGGAAAGGTCTACGAGCAGTACTTC.